Below are 26 T cell receptor beta chains sequenced from a single sample in a study of blood T cell repertoires in COVID-19. Generated by immunoSEQ multiplex PCR, the TCRdb table keeps only in-frame clones and is missing some. The profile shows about 240,000 clones, approximately 90% of them singletons. Sequenced sample: peripheral blood. The receptors were sampled from a man aged 55 to 70 who had recovered from COVID-19.

The J gene is TRBJ2-7, the V gene TRBV18, with TRBD1 identical over 9 bases. Germline CDR1 and CDR2: KGHSH and LQKENI. The CDR3 spans 14 residues. Trimming removed 6 bases from V and 3 bases from J; junction bases left unmatched: 6. The CDR3 DNA sequence: TGTGCCAGCTCGCATGGACAGGGGATCTACGAGCAGTACTTC. Encoded protein: CASSHGQGIYEQYF.

The DNA of the CDR3 is TGTGCCAGCAGTGACACCGGGACAGCTGCGCTCTACGAGCAGTACTTC. It translates to CASSDTGTAALYEQYF. V usage is TRBV6-1 and J usage is TRBJ2-7; TRBD1 matches 7 bases. CDR3 length: 16 amino acids. With 3 bases clipped from V and 3 bases from J, the junction kept 11 bases outside the gene matches. Germline V gene lookup returns CDR1 MNHNS and CDR2 SASEGT.

The rearrangement joins TRBV7-9 to TRBJ1-2; no reliable D call. V was trimmed by 5 bases and J by 3 bases, leaving 13 bases between them. Germline values: CDR1 SEHNR, CDR2 FQNEAQ (reference sequence). This CDR3 has 14 amino acids. This chain's CDR3 is CASSPPGSYYGYTF. The CDR3 region has the DNA TGTGCCAGCAGCCCTCCGGGATCCTACTATGGCTACACCTTC. Full variable domain (outside the CDR3, taken from reference TRBV7-9 and TRBJ1-2): DTGVSQNPRHKITKRGQNVTFRCDPISEHNRLYWYRQTLGQGPEFLTYFQNEAQLEKSRLLSDRFSAERPKGSFSTLEIQRTEQGDSAMYLCASSPPGSYYGYTFGSGTRLTVV.

This chain uses TRBV2 with TRBJ1-2; weak D call: TRBD1 (6 bases). V shed 6 bases and J shed 7 bases, with 15 bases lying between them. The germline V gene has CDR1 SNHLY and CDR2 FYNNEI. The CDR3 extends over 13 amino acids. CDR3 in DNA: TGTGCCAGCAGCCGGGTTACAGGGTTTGGCTACACCTTC. It translates to CASSRVTGFGYTF.

In its sample, this clone was seen once. The rearrangement joins TRBV19 to TRBJ2-1; D is possibly TRBD1 (6 bases). The germline CDR1 and CDR2 sequences are LNHDA and SQIVND (reference sequence). The CDR3 runs to 17 residues. With 0 bases removed from V and 0 bases from J, the gap between germline ends came to 12 bases. Written as DNA, the CDR3 is TGTGCCAGTAGTATAGACCCCCGCAGGGGCTCCTACAATGAGCAGTTCTTC. Translating gives CASSIDPRRGSYNEQFF.

The chain is built from TRBV7-8 and TRBJ1-2, with TRBD1 as a possible D gene (6 bases). The germline V and J ends were trimmed by 5 bases and 13 bases, with 23 bases remaining between them. The CDR3 is made up of 14 amino acids. CDR1 is SGHVS, CDR2 FQNEAQ, per germline. This CDR3 is CASSPGTTRDVITF. The CDR3 bases are TGTGCCAGCAGCCCGGGGACAACTAGGGATGTAATCACCTTC.

The V gene is TRBV4-1, the J gene TRBJ2-7; 8 positions match TRBD1. Germline loops: CDR1 MGHRA, CDR2 YSYEKL. After removal of 3 bases from V and 2 bases from J, the junction contained 6 bases not matched to a gene. This CDR3 is built from 15 residues. CDR3 DNA: TGCGCCAGCAGCCACGGACAGGGCCCTACCTACGAGCAGTACGTC. Translating it yields CASSHGQGPTYEQYV.

The V call is TRBV7-9, the J call TRBJ1-2; TRBD1 matches 7 bases. The CDR3 runs to 14 residues. From germline, CDR1 is SEHNR and CDR2 FQNEAQ (reference sequence). The trim removed 5 bases at V and 4 bases at J, leaving 7 bases unmatched. The CDR3 sequence is CASSNRGGVYGYTF. CDR3 coding DNA: TGTGCCAGCAGCAACAGGGGTGGGGTCTATGGCTACACCTTC.

This clone has a handful of counts. This chain joins TRBV4-1 and TRBJ1-1; 11 nucleotides line up with TRBD1. The CDR3 loop spans 15 amino acids. The junction had 5 bases not matched to a gene; V was cut back by 3 bases and J by 5 bases. Germline CDR1 and CDR2: MGHRA and YSYEKL. The CDR3 nucleotides read TGCGCCAGCAGCCACCCCGGACAGGGGGCTACTGAAGCTTTCTTT. Encoded protein: CASSHPGQGATEAFF.

This clone was seen a handful of times. The chain recombines TRBV6-5 with TRBJ1-6, with D possibly matching TRBD1 (6 bases). Trimming removed 7 bases from V and 7 bases from J, with 17 bases in between. This CDR3 is 15 amino acids long. Germline lookup yields CDR1 MNHEY and CDR2 SVGAGI. The CDR3 bases are TGTGCCAGCATTTCGACGACAGGCCCAAATTCACCCCTCCACTTT. It translates to CASISTTGPNSPLHF.

The chain is built from TRBV12-3 or TRBV12-4 and TRBJ1-1; D not certain. This CDR3 comprises 13 residues. V lost 2 bases and J 0 bases, leaving 4 bases between the germline ends. The CDR3 loop is CASSLRVNTEAFF. The DNA for the CDR3 is TGTGCCAGCAGTTTACGGGTGAACACTGAAGCTTTCTTT.

The chain couples TRBV29-1 to TRBJ1-1; a weak D match, TRBD1 (6 bases). The CDR3 length is 13 residues. CDR1 and CDR2 (germline): SQVTM, ANQGSEA. The V end lost 7 bases, the J end lost 7 bases, and 19 bases lay between the germline ends. CDR3 nucleotides: TGCAGCGCCGAGGACAGCCGGGATTTTGAAGCTTTCTTT. It translates to CSAEDSRDFEAFF.

The V call is TRBV9, the J call TRBJ2-3; 15 bases are a match to TRBD2. The CDR3 has 18 residues. Germline-derived CDR1 and CDR2 are SGDLS and YYNGEE. With 0 bases clipped from V and 6 bases from J, the junction kept 8 bases outside the gene matches. Written as DNA, the CDR3 is TGTGCCAGCAGCGTAGAGTTTCCTGGACTAGCGGGGGGGGATACGCAGTATTTT. This codes for CASSVEFPGLAGGDTQYF.

The rearrangement joins TRBV28 to TRBJ1-1, with D possibly matching TRBD1 (5 bases). Germline CDR1 and CDR2: MDHEN and SYDVKM. V was shortened by 1 base and J by 4 bases, with 13 bases between the two germline ends. This CDR3 is built from 15 residues. The CDR3 protein is CASSLFQGGGTEAFF. In DNA, the CDR3 is TGTGCCAGCAGTTTATTCCAGGGCGGGGGCACTGAAGCTTTCTTT.

This clone showed up just a few times. The chain couples TRBV7-9 to TRBJ1-1, with D hard to call. This CDR3 has 12 residues. Trimming cost V 5 bases and J 11 bases, with 15 bases left between them. In germline, CDR1 is SEHNR, CDR2 FQNEAQ (reference sequence). CDR3 region: CASSPFGPKAFF. The CDR3 bases are TGTGCCAGCAGCCCGTTTGGGCCGAAGGCTTTCTTT.

The chain couples TRBV5-1 to TRBJ2-5; 7 nucleotides match TRBD1. From germline, CDR1 is SGHRS and CDR2 YFSETQ. V trimming: 2 bases; J trimming: 1 base; junction bases outside the gene matches: 8. The CDR3 runs to 16 residues. This chain's CDR3 is CASSFYRGNTQETQYF. Written as DNA, the CDR3 is TGCGCCAGCAGCTTCTACAGGGGAAACACCCAAGAGACCCAGTACTTC.

CDR3 DNA sequence: TGTGCCAGCAGTTATGCAGGGGGCGCCTCCGGGGAGCTGTTTTTT. Amino acid sequence: CASSYAGGASGELFF. The chain links TRBV28 to TRBJ2-2, with TRBD1 matching 8 bases. The CDR3 is 15 residues long. Germline V CDR1 and CDR2: MDHEN, SYDVKM. V shed 4 bases, J shed 6 bases, and the junction held 7 bases outside the gene matches.

The genes are TRBV7-9 and TRBJ1-1; tentative D call: TRBD1 (6 bases). The germline CDR1 and CDR2 sequences are SEHNR and FQNEAQ (reference sequence). CDR3 length: 12 residues. V dropped 4 bases and J dropped 8 bases, with 11 bases sitting between them. The CDR3 is CASSYTGIEAFF. The CDR3 coding sequence is TGTGCCAGCAGCTATACAGGGATAGAAGCTTTCTTT.

The gene calls are TRBV24-1 and TRBJ2-2; possibly TRBD1 for D (6 bases). The germline V and J ends were trimmed by 12 bases and 1 base, with 14 bases remaining between them. Germline assignment: CDR1 KGHDR and CDR2 SFDVKD. CDR3 length: 14 amino acids. The chain's CDR3 is CASQGPGNTGELFF. CDR3 in DNA: TGTGCCTCACAGGGTCCGGGGAACACCGGGGAGCTGTTTTTT.

CDR3 sequence reads: CASSLQENIQYF. The CDR3 nucleotides read TGTGCCAGCAGCCTACAGGAAAACATTCAGTACTTC. The chain recombines TRBV5-4 with TRBJ2-4; D is perhaps TRBD1 (5 bases). Trimming stripped 4 bases from V and 5 bases from J, with 7 bases between. Germline V gene data show CDR1 as SGHNT and CDR2 as YYREEE (reference sequence). The CDR3 covers 12 residues.

CDR3 sequence: CASSQQADTSTDTQYF. In nucleotides, the CDR3 is TGTGCCAGTAGTCAGCAGGCGGACACTAGCACAGATACGCAGTATTTT. This rearrangement joins TRBV19 to TRBJ2-3; the D gene is possibly TRBD1 (5 bases). The ends were cut back, 5 bases at V and 0 bases at J, with 15 bases in the middle. The CDR3 has 16 residues. The germline gives CDR1 LNHDA, CDR2 SQIVND (reference sequence). Full variable domain (rest looked up from reference TRBV19 and TRBJ2-3): DGGITQSPKYLFRKEGQNVTLSCEQNLNHDAMYWYRQDPGQGLRLIYYSQIVNDFQKGDIAEGYSVSREKKESFPLTVTSAQKNPTAFYLCASSQQADTSTDTQYFGPGTRLTVL.

The chain is built from TRBV7-9 and TRBJ1-2; D possibly corresponds to TRBD1 (5 bases). This CDR3 has 15 amino acids. Germline CDR1 is SEHNR and CDR2 is FQNEAQ (reference sequence). V gave up 3 bases and J gave up 4 bases, with 15 bases separating them. The CDR3 sequence is CASSLGPGGIYGYTF. CDR3 bases: TGTGCCAGCAGCTTGGGGCCTGGGGGGATCTATGGCTACACCTTC. Combining the CDR3 with reference TRBV7-9 and TRBJ1-2 gives the whole variable domain DTGVSQNPRHKITKRGQNVTFRCDPISEHNRLYWYRQTLGQGPEFLTYFQNEAQLEKSRLLSDRFSAERPKGSFSTLEIQRTEQGDSAMYLCASSLGPGGIYGYTFGSGTRLTVV.

This clone was seen more than once but under ten times. This sequence joins TRBV6-5 and TRBJ1-1; 7 nucleotides align to TRBD1. The J segment lost 4 bases and the V segment lost 6 bases, leaving 2 bases of the junction unmatched. Germline CDR1 is MNHEY and CDR2 is SVGAGI. The CDR3 spans 12 residues. The CDR3 loop reads CASRTGPTEAFF. The CDR3 nucleotides are TGTGCCAGCAGGACAGGGCCCACTGAAGCTTTCTTT.

The genes are TRBV5-1 and TRBJ1-1; TRBD1 might be the D (6 bases). Germline V gives CDR1 SGHRS, CDR2 YFSETQ. Trimming took 2 bases from V and 5 from J, leaving 10 bases between them. This CDR3 has 13 amino acids. The CDR3 coding sequence is TGCGCCAGCAGCTTTTTTACAGGGACTGAAGCTTTCTTT. It codes for CASSFFTGTEAFF.

The genes are TRBV6-2 or TRBV6-3 and TRBJ1-5; possible D gene TRBD1, 5 bases. V lost 6 bases, J lost 2 bases, and 14 bases lay in between. The CDR3 consists of 15 residues. CDR1 and CDR2 from the germline V gene are MNHEY and SVGEGT. CDR3 in DNA: TGTGCCAGCAGGCCTGGACAAGGGGGCAATCAGCCCCAGCATTTT. Amino acid sequence: CASRPGQGGNQPQHF.

This clone was counted between two and nine times. The chain couples TRBV28 to TRBJ1-1; 7 bases align to TRBD1. CDR1 and CDR2 from the germline V gene are MDHEN and SYDVKM. With 6 bases clipped from V and 4 bases from J, the junction kept 5 bases outside the gene matches. The CDR3 contains 13 residues. As DNA, the CDR3 is TGTGCCAGCAGGACACAGGGGAGCACTGAAGCTTTCTTT. Protein product: CASRTQGSTEAFF.